This T cell receptor beta chain emerged from a study of blood T cell repertoires in COVID-19. Overall study: There were acute and convalescent COVID-19 samples, and they came from the United States, Italy and Spain. T cells, B-cell-depleted T cells, or PBMCs supplied cDNA or gDNA.

Per the authors' pipeline: Researchers report that nucleated cell counts were estimated from reference gene primer amplification. This table comes from immunoSEQ multiplex PCR, and its TCRdb copy is limited to in-frame clones, with some not included. The V and J calls and the clone size are those of that table, but D and trimming were determined from the DNA. The top ten hold roughly a fifth of the sample, which has approximately 88,000 clones, 80% seen once. The germline gives CDR1 SGHRS, CDR2 YFSETQ. V was pared by 0 bases and J by 3 bases, with 7 bases between. The CDR3 consists of 13 residues. Sequenced input: peripheral blood. The receptor's source is a woman aged 80 or older with acute or convalescent COVID-19. The gene calls are TRBV5-1 and TRBJ2-7, with unresolved D. CDR3 in amino acids: CASSLVSSYEQYF. Here the CDR3 DNA reads TGCGCCAGCAGCTTGGTATCGAGCTACGAGCAGTACTTC.